Below, one T cell receptor (beta chain) is given with its context. The template was genomic DNA from peripheral blood, not RNA. TRB rearrangements spanning V, D and J were amplified using mixed TRB-A/B primers. TCRdb fed the multiplex PCR reads into MiXCR, producing one record per CDR3 protein. This table holds 3,500 to 5,500 distinct CDR3 sequences, less than 75% found once. This record belongs to a study of T cell repertoires in aging, cancer and after chemotherapy. Germline CDR1 is SGHTA and CDR2 is FQGNSA. The V segment lost 5 bases and the J segment 2 bases; nucleotides outside the gene matches: 4. The CDR3 spans 16 residues.

The rearrangement joins TRBV7-2 to TRBJ2-3; 13 nucleotides match TRBD2. The sequence was collected from a human donor with a solid tumor. Sequenced: blood. The CDR3 protein is CASSTGLAGNTDTQYF. Here the CDR3 DNA reads TGTGCCAGCAGCACGGGACTAGCGGGGAACACAGATACGCAGTATTTT. The variable domain in full, with the rest retrieved from reference TRBV7-2 and TRBJ2-3, is GAGVSQSPSNKVTEKGKDVELRCDPISGHTALYWYRQSLGQGLEFLIYFQGNSAPDKSGLPSDRFSAERTGGSVSTLTIQRTQQEDSAVYLCASSTGLAGNTDTQYFGPGTRLTVL.